What follows are 13 T cell receptor beta chains derived from one specimen sequenced in a study of CD8 T cells in ankylosing spondylitis. Their specific antigens are unknown. General study findings and limits: What seemed typical of ankylosing spondylitis blood was a TCR beta motif built from eight highly homologous variants.

TCRdb recomputed calls from the 5' RACE reads with MiXCR, one row per CDR3 protein. Seen here are about 540,000 distinct CDR3 sequences, roughly 13% observed once, and the top ten hold approximately 7%. What was sequenced was blood, either unsorted or a sorted T cell fraction (not recorded which). Source of these receptors: a male donor with ankylosing spondylitis.

The gene calls are TRBV11-2 and TRBJ1-3, with D uncertain. V was pared by 0 bases and J by 2 bases, with 5 bases between. Germline V gene sequence: CDR1 SGHAT, CDR2 FQNNGV. This CDR3 comprises 14 residues. The CDR3 nucleotides read TGTGCCAGCAGCTTAGAACGGACTGGAAACACCATATATTTT. Translation gives CASSLERTGNTIYF.

This clonotype appeared a few times. The chain carries TRBV12-3 or TRBV12-4 and TRBJ1-1, with 8 nucleotides matching TRBD1. The CDR3 loop spans 16 amino acids. Trimming removed 7 bases from V and 4 bases from J; junction bases left unmatched: 14. This chain's CDR3 is CASISGTGAGGTEAFF. The CDR3 bases are TGTGCCAGCATCAGTGGGACAGGCGCCGGGGGCACTGAAGCTTTCTTT.

This sequence joins TRBV24-1 and TRBJ2-5; 8 positions match TRBD2. The germline V gene encodes CDR1 KGHDR and CDR2 SFDVKD. This CDR3 region has 14 residues. After removal of 3 bases from V and 4 bases from J, the junction contained 3 bases not matched to a gene. The CDR3 DNA sequence: TGTGCCACCAGTGATAGCCTAGCGGGAGAGACCCAGTACTTC. This gives the protein CATSDSLAGETQYF.

This clonotype was observed many times. V is TRBV11-1 and J is TRBJ2-3; 9 bases are shared with TRBD1. J lost 5 bases, V lost 2 bases, and 14 bases had no gene match. The V gene's germline CDR1 is SGHAT and CDR2 FQDESV (reference sequence). CDR3 length: 18 amino acids. The CDR3 nucleotides read TGTGCCAGCAGCTTACCCGTCCGGGACAGGGTGGGAGGAGATACGCAGTATTTT. It encodes CASSLPVRDRVGGDTQYF.

The table lists this clonotype with many counts. V usage is TRBV5-1 and J usage is TRBJ2-3, with a weak D call TRBD2 (6 bases). Germline values: CDR1 SGHRS, CDR2 YFSETQ. The V end lost 3 bases, the J end lost 6 bases, and 17 bases lay between the germline ends. This CDR3 is 15 amino acids long. Here the CDR3 DNA reads TGCGCCAGCAGCTCGGGCGGGACTGAAGCGGATACGCAGTATTTT. It encodes CASSSGGTEADTQYF.

Only a few counts were recorded for this clonotype. V is TRBV24-1 and J is TRBJ2-3; 8 positions match TRBD2. The junction had 7 bases not matched to a gene; V was cut back by 9 bases and J by 0 bases. The CDR3 extends over 15 amino acids. The germline V gene encodes CDR1 KGHDR and CDR2 SFDVKD. CDR3 amino acids: CATRKASGSTDTQYF. CDR3 nucleotide sequence: TGTGCCACCCGTAAGGCTAGCGGGAGCACAGATACGCAGTATTTT.

Note on this clonotype: Relative to the germline gene, one junction end is altered; a read error may explain this. The chain combines TRBV3-1 with TRBJ2-3, with D perhaps TRBD1 or TRBD2 (6 bases each). CDR3 length equals 15 residues. Per the germline V gene, CDR1 is LGHDT and CDR2 is YNNKEL (reference sequence). The CDR3 here is CASSQGGGSTDTQYF. In DNA, the CDR3 is TGTGCCAGCAGTCAAGGAGGGGGGAGCACAGATACGCAGTATTTT.

This clonotype was seen repeatedly, ten times or more. The rearrangement links TRBV7-2 to TRBJ2-5; D is undetermined. CDR1 is SGHTA, CDR2 FQGNSA, per germline. The CDR3 is made up of 13 amino acids. V gave up 2 bases and J gave up 6 bases, with 10 bases separating them. The CDR3 sequence: CASSLSFGQTQYF. The CDR3 bases are TGTGCCAGCAGCTTAAGTTTTGGGCAGACCCAGTACTTC.

This clonotype was seen ten or more times. The chain couples TRBV25-1 to TRBJ1-5; 9 bases fit TRBD1. The V gene end was trimmed by 2 bases and the J gene end by 8 bases; junction bases not matched to a gene: 7. CDR1 MGHDK and CDR2 SYGVNS come from the germline V gene. This CDR3 contains 15 residues. In nucleotides, the CDR3 is TGTGCCAGCAGTGAAACGGACAGGGGCACGGAGCCCCAGCATTTT. Its protein is CASSETDRGTEPQHF.

This clonotype occurred many times. The rearrangement uses TRBV12-3 or TRBV12-4 and TRBJ2-2, with D perhaps matching TRBD2 (6 bases). Trimming stripped 6 bases from V and 3 bases from J, with 14 bases between. The CDR3 loop spans 15 amino acids. CDR3 DNA sequence: TGTGCCAGCAGCGGATTAGCGGCTCACACCGGGGAGCTGTTTTTT. It specifies CASSGLAAHTGELFF.

This clonotype has only a few counts. The V and J genes are TRBV20-1 and TRBJ2-5; perhaps D is TRBD1 or TRBD2 (5 bases each). CDR3 length: 13 amino acids. Trimming pared 2 bases from V and 4 bases from J, leaving 11 bases between. CDR1 and CDR2 from the germline V gene are DFQATT and SNEGSKA (reference sequence). The CDR3 protein is CSARYGTAETQYF. The CDR3 DNA is TGCAGTGCTAGATATGGGACCGCAGAGACCCAGTACTTC.

In its sample, this clonotype was seen many times. The chain employs TRBV5-1 and TRBJ2-1; 7 positions agree with TRBD1. J was trimmed by 6 bases and V by 4 bases; bases with no gene match: 7. The germline V gene encodes CDR1 SGHRS and CDR2 YFSETQ. The CDR3 consists of 14 residues. CDR3 bases: TGCGCCAGCAGCCCACCCGGGACAGTCAATGAGCAGTTCTTC. It is translated as CASSPPGTVNEQFF. Full variable domain (rest looked up from reference TRBV5-1 and TRBJ2-1): KAGVTQTPRYLIKTRGQQVTLSCSPISGHRSVSWYQQTPGQGLQFLFEYFSETQRNKGNFPGRFSGRQFSNSRSEMNVSTLELGDSALYLCASSPPGTVNEQFFGPGTRLTVL.

V gene TRBV5-1 combines with J gene TRBJ1-5, with D possibly being TRBD1 (5 bases). Germline V CDR1 and CDR2: SGHRS, YFSETQ. The length of the CDR3 is 16 residues. Trimming cost V 5 bases and J 2 bases, with 17 bases left between them. As DNA, the CDR3 is TGCGCCAGCAGGAGAGACAGCGGTGATGGCAATCAGCCCCAGCATTTT. Its translation is CASRRDSGDGNQPQHF.